The subject of this entry is one T cell receptor (beta chain). The CDR3 sequence is 14 residues long. Germline V gene sequence: CDR1 SGHTA, CDR2 FQGNSA. V gave up 0 bases and J gave up 7 bases, with 12 bases separating them. Recruitment covered about two dozen US areas and drew participants whose ages spanned about 18 to 100 years. These data come from a study of blood T cell repertoires in COVID-19. The table came from immunoSEQ multiplex PCR; TCRdb's copy has only in-frame clones and leaves some out. The repertoire holds approximately 320,000 clones, with over 80% as singletons. The chain couples TRBV7-2 to TRBJ1-2; D not certain. This TCR came from a woman aged 18-29 years who had recovered from COVID-19. Material for sequencing was PBMCs or T cells enriched from blood (not recorded which). CDR3 protein: CASSLAVSDSGYTF. The CDR3 nucleotides read TGTGCCAGCAGCTTAGCAGTTTCAGATTCTGGCTACACCTTC.